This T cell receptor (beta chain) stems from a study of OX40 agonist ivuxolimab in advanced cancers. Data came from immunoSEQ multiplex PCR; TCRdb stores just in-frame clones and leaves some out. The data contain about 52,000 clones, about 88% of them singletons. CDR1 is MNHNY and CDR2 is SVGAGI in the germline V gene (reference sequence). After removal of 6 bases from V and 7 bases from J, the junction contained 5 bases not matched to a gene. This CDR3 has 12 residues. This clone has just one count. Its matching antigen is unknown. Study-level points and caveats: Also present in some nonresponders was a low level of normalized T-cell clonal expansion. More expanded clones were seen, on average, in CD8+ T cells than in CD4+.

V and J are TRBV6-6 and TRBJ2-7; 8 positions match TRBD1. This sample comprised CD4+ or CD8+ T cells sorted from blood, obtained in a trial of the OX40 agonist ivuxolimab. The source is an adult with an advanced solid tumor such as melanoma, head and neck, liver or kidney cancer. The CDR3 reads CASRGGQGEQYF. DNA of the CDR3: TGTGCCAGCAGGGGAGGACAGGGTGAGCAGTACTTC.